The rows below give T cell receptor beta chains drawn from one sample of a study of tumor and adjacent non-tumor tissue in lung cancer. In TCRdb, the multiplex PCR reads were re-called with MiXCR into one record per CDR3 protein. The sample contains about 110,000 distinct CDR3 sequences, roughly 80% of which appear only once. Sequenced material: lung tumor tissue. The receptors stem from a woman aged 55-70 years with non-small cell lung cancer. Both conserved end residues are part of each CDR3. The D gene is left open where the match is weak. Size values are once, few and many counts, or a class for expanded clones, and some rows have none.

v_call,d_call,j_call,clone_size,cdr3_aa,cdr3_nt
TRBV11-2,NA,TRBJ2-3,many,CASSPREPTDTQYF,TGTGCCAGCAGCCCCAGGGAGCCCACAGATACGCAGTATTTT
TRBV20-1,TRBD2,TRBJ2-7,NA,CGAIVAGGLGEQYF,TGCGGTGCTATAGTAGCGGGGGGCCTGGGTGAGCAATACTTC
TRBV4-3,NA,TRBJ2-3,NA,CASSQDRRRKGQGDTYTQYF,TGCGCCAGCAGCCAAGATAGACGGCGGAAGGGCCAAGGAGACACATATACGCAGTATTTT
TRBV29-1,NA,TRBJ1-2,NA,CSVACGVQSAGYTF,TGCAGCGTTGCCTGTGGGGTGCAAAGTGCTGGCTACACCTTC
TRBV28,TRBD1,TRBJ2-4,NA,CASSSQQGGLAKNIQYF,TGTGCTAGCAGTAGCCAACAGGGGGGACTCGCCAAAAACATTCAGTACTTC
TRBV28,NA,TRBJ2-1,NA,CTSSLSRYNEQLF,TGTACCAGCAGTTTATCCCGATACAATGAGCAGCTCTTC
TRBV20-1,TRBD2,TRBJ2-1,NA,CSAIPRSGGDNERFF,TGCAGTGCTATTCCCAGGAGCGGGGGGGATAATGAGCGGTTCTTC
TRBV11-3,TRBD1,TRBJ2-2,NA,CVSSPWTGVTGELFF,TGTGTCAGTAGCCCCTGGACAGGGGTCACCGGGGAGCTGTTTTTT
TRBV11-3,NA,TRBJ1-1,NA,CTNSLIGPPGRMNTEAFF,TGTACCAACAGCTTAATTGGGCCGCCGGGACGGATGAACACTGAAGCCTTCTTT
TRBV12-3/TRBV12-4,TRBD2,TRBJ2-7,NA,CASNSSVGLVRHEQYF,TGTGCCAGCAACTCCTCAGTCGGACTAGTGCGACACGAGCAGTACTTC
TRBV28,NA,TRBJ2-7,NA,CASSLRHGEGGVDEEYF,TGTGCCAGCAGTTTACGACATGGTGAGGGAGGAGTCGACGAGGAGTACTTC
TRBV29-1,TRBD1,TRBJ1-4,once,CNALTGDEKLFF,TGCAACGCCCTGACAGGGGATGAAAAACTGTTTTTT
TRBV5-4,TRBD1,TRBJ1-1,NA,CANSLKTGEIEAFF,TGTGCCAACAGCTTAAAAACAGGGGAGATTGAAGCTTTCTTT
TRBV11-3,TRBD1,TRBJ2-7,few,CAISSPTGTGIVGEQYF,TGTGCCATCAGCTCCCCAACCGGGACAGGCATAGTTGGTGAGCAGTACTTC
TRBV7-8,TRBD2,TRBJ2-1,many,CASSLIWPSGGSEQFF,TGTGCCAGCAGCTTAATTTGGCCTAGCGGGGGTAGTGAGCAGTTCTTC
TRBV5-1,NA,TRBJ2-7,NA,CTSSWETGRAYEQYF,TGCACCAGCAGCTGGGAGACAGGGAGGGCCTACGAGCAGTACTTC
TRBV5-5,NA,TRBJ2-3,many,CASRPSEGTQYF,TGTGCCAGCAGACCCTCGGAGGGTACGCAGTATTTT
TRBV10-3,NA,TRBJ1-1,few,CAIIGNTESFF,TGTGCCATCATTGGGAACACTGAATCTTTCTTT
TRBV12-3/TRBV12-4,TRBD2,TRBJ2-5,NA,CANSYFLAGVETQYF,TGTGCCAACAGTTACTTCCTAGCGGGAGTGGAGACCCAGTACTTC
TRBV11-2,NA,TRBJ1-6,once,CASNLEASNTPLHF,TGCGCCAGCAACTTAGAAGCAAGTAATACACCCCTCCACTTT
TRBV11-2,NA,TRBJ1-5,few,CASSPQSNQPQHF,TGTGCCAGCAGCCCTCAGTCCAATCAGCCCCAGCATTTT
TRBV12-3/TRBV12-4,TRBD1,TRBJ1-2,few,CASSWDRERVGYTF,TGTGCCAGCAGTTGGGACAGGGAACGAGTTGGCTACACCTTC
TRBV7-8,TRBD2,TRBJ2-7,few,CASSPRGGLAGERASPYEQYF,TGTGCCAGCAGCCCCCGGGGCGGACTAGCGGGAGAAAGGGCGTCCCCCTACGAGCAGTACTTC
TRBV6-2/TRBV6-3,NA,TRBJ1-2,NA,CARGPQEGWRGYTF,TGTGCTAGGGGCCCCCAGGAGGGGTGGAGAGGTTACACCTTC
TRBV12-5,TRBD2,TRBJ2-1,many,CASGRSGTRYNEQFF,TGTGCTAGTGGCCGATCCGGGACTAGATACAATGAGCAGTTCTTC
TRBV12-3/TRBV12-4,TRBD1,TRBJ1-2,many,CASRPDREGYTF,TGTGCCAGCAGGCCCGACAGGGAGGGCTACACCTTC
TRBV2,TRBD1,TRBJ1-5,NA,CASRFDRDSNQPQHF,TGTGCCAGCAGGTTTGACAGGGATAGCAATCAGCCCCAGCATTTT
TRBV12-3/TRBV12-4,TRBD2,TRBJ2-4,NA,CASSASGRNIQHF,TGTGCCAGCAGTGCTAGCGGGAGGAACATTCAGCACTTC
TRBV10-1,NA,TRBJ2-3,NA,CASSDSASERNGNTQYF,TGCGCCAGCAGTGACTCCGCTAGCGAGAGGAACGGGAATACGCAGTATTTT
TRBV6-2/TRBV6-3,NA,TRBJ1-1,NA,CASNYVGNTEAFF,TGTGCCAGCAATTACGTAGGTAACACTGAAGCTTTCTTT
TRBV10-3,TRBD2,TRBJ2-1,NA,CAISELGLADGYNEQFF,TGTGCAATCAGTGAACTGGGACTAGCGGATGGCTACAATGAGCAGTTCTTC
TRBV5-6,NA,TRBJ2-2,NA,CASSPFPGAGGELFF,TGTGCCAGCAGCCCGTTTCCGGGGGCTGGCGGGGAGCTGTTTTTT
TRBV5-4,NA,TRBJ2-7,many,CASSFGYEQYF,TGTGCCAGCAGCTTTGGTTACGAGCAGTACTTC
TRBV6-5,TRBD1,TRBJ1-1,few,CASSSYRQGTNTEAFF,TGTGCCAGCAGTTCCTACAGACAGGGGACGAACACTGAAGCTTTCTTT
TRBV11-3,TRBD1,TRBJ2-2,few,CASSSGTGVTEELFF,TGTGCCAGCAGCTCTGGGACAGGGGTTACCGAGGAGCTGTTTTTT
TRBV20-1,NA,TRBJ2-1,NA,CSDRAVGPPLNSYNELFF,TGCAGTGATAGAGCAGTGGGTCCACCCCTTAACTCCTACAATGAGCTGTTCTTC
TRBV12-3/TRBV12-4,NA,TRBJ2-7,NA,CASSLGGSREQYF,TGTGCCAGCAGTTTAGGCGGTAGTAGAGAGCAGTACTTC
TRBV20-1,NA,TRBJ2-2,NA,CSAIGADTNTGELFF,TGCAGTGCCATAGGGGCAGATACGAACACAGGGGAGCTGTTTTTT
TRBV11-2,NA,TRBJ1-5,once,CASSLECNQPQHF,TGTGCCAGTAGCTTAGAGTGTAATCAGCCCCAGCATTTT
TRBV6-5,NA,TRBJ1-1,NA,CTSSFTHVSTETEAFF,TGTACCAGCAGTTTTACTCACGTATCTACAGAGACTGAAGCCTTCTTT
TRBV4-1,NA,TRBJ1-1,many,CASSQSDRRVRTEAFF,TGCGCCAGCAGCCAATCAGATCGCAGGGTCCGAACTGAAGCTTTCTTT
TRBV11-2,NA,TRBJ1-5,NA,CASTYHSNQPHHF,TGTGCCAGCACCTATCATAGCAATCAGCCCCATCATTTC
TRBV4-2,TRBD2,TRBJ2-7,many,CASSPGTSGGPSSYEQYF,TGTGCCAGCAGCCCTGGGACTAGCGGGGGGCCAAGCTCCTACGAGCAGTACTTC
TRBV6-2/TRBV6-3,NA,TRBJ2-1,NA,CASSYSNSFFHGADSYSEQFF,TGTGCCAGCAGTTACTCGAATTCGTTTTTCCACGGTGCAGACTCCTACAGTGAGCAGTTCTTC
TRBV4-3,TRBD1,TRBJ2-3,many,CASSQGGQGIVTDTQYF,TGCGCCAGCAGCCAAGGCGGACAGGGCATAGTAACAGATACGCAGTATTTT
TRBV30,NA,TRBJ2-7,many,CAWSTTYEQYF,TGTGCCTGGAGCACTACCTACGAGCAGTACTTC
TRBV13,NA,TRBJ1-4,NA,CASRMMRGDEKVFF,TGTGCCAGCAGAATGATGAGGGGTGATGAAAAAGTGTTTTTT
TRBV11-1,TRBD1,TRBJ2-1,NA,CASSLDGHRGEQFF,TGTGCCAGCAGCTTGGATGGGCACAGGGGTGAGCAGTTCTTC